This T cell receptor (beta chain) was retrieved from a study of cytomegalovirus exposure and HLA in healthy donors. The CDR3 runs to 17 residues. V dropped 5 bases and J dropped 3; count of bases not matched to a gene: 11. Germline loops: CDR1 SEHNR, CDR2 FQNEAQ (reference sequence). The PCR employed 60 Vbeta primers together with 13 Jbeta primers. Generated by immunoSEQ multiplex PCR, the TCRdb table keeps only in-frame clones and is missing some. The sample carries around 110,000 clones, around 62% recorded once. The TCR was taken from a woman aged 40 to 50 in good health and CMV-seropositive. The chain has TRBV7-9 and TRBJ2-3, with 10 positions matching TRBD2. Sequenced: PBMCs. The CDR3 region is CASSLGVAGGSTDTQYF. The DNA for the CDR3 is TGTGCCAGCAGCCTAGGGGTAGCGGGAGGTTCGACAGATACGCAGTATTTT.